These T cell receptor beta chains were read from a single sample in a study of post-analysis software for immune sequencing data. TCRdb reprocessed the PCR reads via MiXCR and lists one record per CDR3 protein. Among about 260,000 distinct CDR3 sequences, just over 35% were seen once, and the ten largest hold under 5%. Sequences were obtained from blood. These receptors were obtained from a girl between 10 and 17 years old with multiple sclerosis. Each CDR3 is given with its conserved first and last residue. The D gene is left open where the match is weak. For some rows the clone size is stated as once, few or many, or as a class when expanded; others skip it.

clone size: many; D gene: TRBD1; J gene: TRBJ1-2; V gene: TRBV5-1; CDR3 DNA: TGCGCCAGCAGCGTGCAGGGGGAGAACTATGGCTACACCTTC; CDR3 protein: CASSVQGENYGYTF
clone size: .; D gene: .; J gene: TRBJ2-3; V gene: TRBV29-1; CDR3 DNA: TGCAGCGTTGAAGATAAAATAGATACGCAGTATTTT; CDR3 protein: CSVEDKIDTQYF
clone size: many; D gene: .; J gene: TRBJ2-1; V gene: TRBV12-3/TRBV12-4; CDR3 DNA: TGTGCCAGCAGTTTACGGGGGGCGAACAATGAGCAGTTCTTC; CDR3 protein: CASSLRGANNEQFF
clone size: .; D gene: .; J gene: TRBJ1-1; V gene: TRBV29-1; CDR3 DNA: TGCAGCGATGGGGGAGATCGTGCCGCTGGGAACACTGAAGCTTTCTTT; CDR3 protein: CSDGGDRAAGNTEAFF
clone size: many; D gene: .; J gene: TRBJ1-1; V gene: TRBV5-1; CDR3 DNA: TGCGCCAGCAGCCGCTATCGGGGGGACACTGAAGCTTTCTTT; CDR3 protein: CASSRYRGDTEAFF
clone size: many; D gene: .; J gene: TRBJ1-2; V gene: TRBV29-1; CDR3 DNA: TGCAGCGTTGCGACACCCTCTAACTATGGCTACACCTTC; CDR3 protein: CSVATPSNYGYTF
clone size: many; D gene: TRBD2; J gene: TRBJ2-1; V gene: TRBV9; CDR3 DNA: TGTGCCAGCAGCGTAGCTGACCTAGCGGGAGATGAGCAGTTCTTC; CDR3 protein: CASSVADLAGDEQFF
clone size: .; D gene: .; J gene: TRBJ1-3; V gene: TRBV11-2; CDR3 DNA: TGTGCCAGCAGCTTAACCACCCCTGGAAACACCATATATTTT; CDR3 protein: CASSLTTPGNTIYF
clone size: few; D gene: TRBD1; J gene: TRBJ1-1; V gene: TRBV7-8; CDR3 DNA: TGTGCCAGCAGCTCACCGGGCAGACAGGGAAGGAACACTGAAGCTTTCTTT; CDR3 protein: CASSSPGRQGRNTEAFF
clone size: many; D gene: TRBD1; J gene: TRBJ1-5; V gene: TRBV6-1; CDR3 DNA: TGTGCCAGCAGTGAAGCAGGGGGCCCCGGGCAGCCCCAGCATTTT; CDR3 protein: CASSEAGGPGQPQHF
clone size: few; D gene: .; J gene: TRBJ2-3; V gene: TRBV5-1; CDR3 DNA: TGCGCCAGCAGCGGGAGTAGGGCAGATACGCAGTATTTT; CDR3 protein: CASSGSRADTQYF
clone size: .; D gene: .; J gene: TRBJ1-2; V gene: TRBV7-2; CDR3 DNA: TGTGCCAGCAGCCCCAACGCGGGGGCCCGGAACTATGGCTACACCTTC; CDR3 protein: CASSPNAGARNYGYTF
clone size: many; D gene: TRBD2; J gene: TRBJ2-3; V gene: TRBV6-5; CDR3 DNA: TGTGCCAGCACCAGGACTAGCGGGGAGGATACGCAGTATTTT; CDR3 protein: CASTRTSGEDTQYF
clone size: .; D gene: TRBD1; J gene: TRBJ2-2; V gene: TRBV5-1; CDR3 DNA: TGCGCCAGCAGCTTGGCCGGGACAGGAGGCGGGTCGGGGGAGCTGTTTTTT; CDR3 protein: CASSLAGTGGGSGELFF
clone size: once; D gene: .; J gene: TRBJ2-3; V gene: TRBV7-3; CDR3 DNA: TGTGCCAGCAGCCGGGACTCCCCCACAGGCACGCAGTATTTT; CDR3 protein: CASSRDSPTGTQYF
clone size: many; D gene: .; J gene: TRBJ2-7; V gene: TRBV5-8; CDR3 DNA: TGTGCCAGCAGCTCTCGGGACCACTACGAGCAGTACTTC; CDR3 protein: CASSSRDHYEQYF
clone size: few; D gene: TRBD1; J gene: TRBJ2-5; V gene: TRBV20-1; CDR3 DNA: TGCAGTGCTAGAATAACAGGGGGCAAGAAGACCCAGTACTTC; CDR3 protein: CSARITGGKKTQYF
clone size: .; D gene: .; J gene: TRBJ1-2; V gene: TRBV4-2; CDR3 DNA: TGTGCCAGCAGCCAGAGCGGACAGCCGGCTGATGGCTACACCTTC; CDR3 protein: CASSQSGQPADGYTF
clone size: .; D gene: .; J gene: TRBJ2-3; V gene: TRBV5-1; CDR3 DNA: TGCGCCAGCAGCTTGGGGACTCTAGTGGATACGCAGTATTTT; CDR3 protein: CASSLGTLVDTQYF
clone size: .; D gene: .; J gene: TRBJ2-2; V gene: TRBV20-1; CDR3 DNA: TGCAGTGCTAGAGGGGCGGGGTCCGGGGAGCTGTTTTTT; CDR3 protein: CSARGAGSGELFF
clone size: many; D gene: TRBD1; J gene: TRBJ2-3; V gene: TRBV9; CDR3 DNA: TGTGCCAGCAGCTCCGGGACAGGGGTTTATGGAGATACGCAGTATTTT; CDR3 protein: CASSSGTGVYGDTQYF
clone size: .; D gene: .; J gene: TRBJ1-2; V gene: TRBV6-2/TRBV6-3; CDR3 DNA: TGTGCCAGCTGCCCGGACAGAAACTATGGCTACACCTTC; CDR3 protein: CASCPDRNYGYTF
clone size: .; D gene: TRBD2; J gene: TRBJ2-2; V gene: TRBV20-1; CDR3 DNA: TGCAGTGCTAGAGCCCTAAGCGGGGGTGCGAACACCGGGGAGCTGTTTTTT; CDR3 protein: CSARALSGGANTGELFF
clone size: .; D gene: .; J gene: TRBJ1-2; V gene: TRBV20-1; CDR3 DNA: TGCAGTGCTCGCAGGGAGGACTATGGCTACACCTTC; CDR3 protein: CSARREDYGYTF
clone size: few; D gene: TRBD1; J gene: TRBJ1-1; V gene: TRBV20-1; CDR3 DNA: TGCAGTGCTATGACAGGGCGGCAAGCTTTCTTT; CDR3 protein: CSAMTGRQAFF